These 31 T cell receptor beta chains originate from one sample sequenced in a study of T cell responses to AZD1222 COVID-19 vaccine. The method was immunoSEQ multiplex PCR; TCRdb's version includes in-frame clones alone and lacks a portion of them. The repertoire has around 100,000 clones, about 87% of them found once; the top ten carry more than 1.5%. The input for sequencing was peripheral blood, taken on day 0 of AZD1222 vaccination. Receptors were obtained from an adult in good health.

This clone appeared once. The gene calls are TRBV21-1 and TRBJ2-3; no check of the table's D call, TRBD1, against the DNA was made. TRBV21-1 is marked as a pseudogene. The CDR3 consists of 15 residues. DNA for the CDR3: TGTGCCAGCAGGGAACGATGGGCTAGCACAGATACGCAGTATTTT. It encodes CASRERWASTDTQYF.

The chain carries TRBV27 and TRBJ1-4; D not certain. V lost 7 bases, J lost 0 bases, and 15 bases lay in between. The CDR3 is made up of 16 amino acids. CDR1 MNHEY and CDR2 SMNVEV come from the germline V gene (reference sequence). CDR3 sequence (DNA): TGTGCCAGCACTCGTGGACCGTATGCAACTAATGAAAAACTGTTTTTT. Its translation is CASTRGPYATNEKLFF. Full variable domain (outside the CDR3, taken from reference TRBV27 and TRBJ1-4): EAQVTQNPRYLITVTGKKLTVTCSQNMNHEYMSWYRQDPGLGLRQIYYSMNVEVTDKGDVPEGYKVSRKEKRNFPLILESPSPNQTSLYFCASTRGPYATNEKLFFGSGTQLSVL.

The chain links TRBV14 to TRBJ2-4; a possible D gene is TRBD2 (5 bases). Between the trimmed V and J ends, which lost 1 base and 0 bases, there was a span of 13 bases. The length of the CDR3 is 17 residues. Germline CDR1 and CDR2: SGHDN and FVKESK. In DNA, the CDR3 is TGTGCCAGCAGCCAAGGCGGGTTACGGATAGCCAAAAACATTCAGTACTTC. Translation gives CASSQGGLRIAKNIQYF.

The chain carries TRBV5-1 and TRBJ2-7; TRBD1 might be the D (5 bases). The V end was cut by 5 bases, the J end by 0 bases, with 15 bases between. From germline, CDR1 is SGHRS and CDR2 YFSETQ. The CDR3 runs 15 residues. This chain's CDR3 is CASSFTGFNSYEQYF. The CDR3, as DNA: TGCGCCAGCAGTTTCACAGGTTTTAACTCCTACGAGCAGTACTTC.

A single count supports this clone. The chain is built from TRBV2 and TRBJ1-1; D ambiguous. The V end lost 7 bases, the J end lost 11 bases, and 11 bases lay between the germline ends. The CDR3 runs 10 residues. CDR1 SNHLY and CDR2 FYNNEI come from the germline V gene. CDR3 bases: TGTGCCAGCATTGGTGTGTCGGCTTTCTTT. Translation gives CASIGVSAFF.

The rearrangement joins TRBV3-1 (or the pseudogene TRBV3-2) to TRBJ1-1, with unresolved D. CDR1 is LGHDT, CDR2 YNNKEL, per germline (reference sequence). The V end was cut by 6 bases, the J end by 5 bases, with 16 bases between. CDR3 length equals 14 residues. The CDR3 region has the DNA TGTGCCAGCAGTCTTAGGGCCGCGAGGACTGAAGCTTTCTTT. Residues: CASSLRAARTEAFF.

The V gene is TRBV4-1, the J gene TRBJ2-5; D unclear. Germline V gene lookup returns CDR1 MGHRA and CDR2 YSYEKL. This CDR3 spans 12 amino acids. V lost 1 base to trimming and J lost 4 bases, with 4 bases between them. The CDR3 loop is CASSQAGETQYF. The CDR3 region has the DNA TGCGCCAGCAGCCAAGCGGGAGAGACCCAGTACTTC.

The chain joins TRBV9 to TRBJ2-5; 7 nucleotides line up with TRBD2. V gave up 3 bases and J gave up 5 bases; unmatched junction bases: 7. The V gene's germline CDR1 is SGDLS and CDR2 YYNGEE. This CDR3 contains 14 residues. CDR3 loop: CASSERLADETQYF. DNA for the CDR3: TGTGCCAGCAGCGAGAGACTAGCTGATGAGACCCAGTACTTC.

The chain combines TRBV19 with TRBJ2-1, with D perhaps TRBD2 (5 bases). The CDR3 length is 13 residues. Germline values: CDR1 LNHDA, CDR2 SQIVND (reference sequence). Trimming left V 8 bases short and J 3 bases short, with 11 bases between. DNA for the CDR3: TGTGCCAGTTGTGGCGGGCACTACAATGAGCAGTTCTTC. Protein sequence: CASCGGHYNEQFF.

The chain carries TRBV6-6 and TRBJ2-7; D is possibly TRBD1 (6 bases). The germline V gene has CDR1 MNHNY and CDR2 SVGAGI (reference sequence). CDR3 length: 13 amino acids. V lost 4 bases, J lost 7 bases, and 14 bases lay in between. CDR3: CASSSRQAWEQYF. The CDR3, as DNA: TGTGCCAGCAGTTCGCGACAGGCGTGGGAGCAGTACTTC.

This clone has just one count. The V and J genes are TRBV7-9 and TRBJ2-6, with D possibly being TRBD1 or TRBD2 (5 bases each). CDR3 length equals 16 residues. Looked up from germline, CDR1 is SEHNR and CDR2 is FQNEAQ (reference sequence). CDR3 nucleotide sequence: TGTGCATCTCCGGGGACCCCTCTTTCTGGGGCCAACGTCCTGACTTTC. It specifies CASPGTPLSGANVLTF.

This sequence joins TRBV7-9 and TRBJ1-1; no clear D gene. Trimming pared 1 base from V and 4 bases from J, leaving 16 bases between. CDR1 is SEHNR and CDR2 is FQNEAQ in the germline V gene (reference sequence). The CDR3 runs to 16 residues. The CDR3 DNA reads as TGTGCCAGCAGCTTAGGGGGTATACCCTCCTCCACTGAAGCTTTCTTT. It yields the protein CASSLGGIPSSTEAFF.

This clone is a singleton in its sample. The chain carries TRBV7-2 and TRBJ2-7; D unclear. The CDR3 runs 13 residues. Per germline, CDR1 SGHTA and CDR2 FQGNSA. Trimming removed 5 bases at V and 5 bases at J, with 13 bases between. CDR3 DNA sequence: TGTGCCAGCAGCCGCCTCGGTTCTCACGAGCAGTACTTC. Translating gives CASSRLGSHEQYF.

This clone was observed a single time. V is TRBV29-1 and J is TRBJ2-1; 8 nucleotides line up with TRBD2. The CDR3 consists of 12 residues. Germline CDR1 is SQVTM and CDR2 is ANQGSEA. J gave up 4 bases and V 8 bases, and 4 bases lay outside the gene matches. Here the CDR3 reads CSIGGAYNEQFF. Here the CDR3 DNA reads TGCAGCATCGGGGGGGCGTACAATGAGCAGTTCTTC.

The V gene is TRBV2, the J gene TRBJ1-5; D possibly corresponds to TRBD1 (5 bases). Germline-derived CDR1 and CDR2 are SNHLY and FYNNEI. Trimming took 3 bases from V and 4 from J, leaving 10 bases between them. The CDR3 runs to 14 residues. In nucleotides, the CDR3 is TGTGCCAGCAGTGATGACAGTTTGAATCAGCCCCAGCATTTT. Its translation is CASSDDSLNQPQHF.

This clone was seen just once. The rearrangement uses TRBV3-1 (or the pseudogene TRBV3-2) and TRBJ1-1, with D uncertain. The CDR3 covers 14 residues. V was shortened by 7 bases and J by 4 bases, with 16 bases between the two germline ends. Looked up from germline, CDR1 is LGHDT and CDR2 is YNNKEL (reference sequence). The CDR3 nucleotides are TGTGCCAGCAAGGCTGGGCCAGCGAGCACTGAAGCTTTCTTT. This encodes CASKAGPASTEAFF.

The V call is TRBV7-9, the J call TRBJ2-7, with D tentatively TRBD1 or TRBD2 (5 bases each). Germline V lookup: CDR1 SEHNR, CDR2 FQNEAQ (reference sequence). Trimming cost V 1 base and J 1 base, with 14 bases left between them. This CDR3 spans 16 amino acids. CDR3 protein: CASSLGGPRVSYEQYF. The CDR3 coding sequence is TGTGCCAGCAGCTTAGGGGGACCGCGGGTGTCCTACGAGCAGTACTTC.

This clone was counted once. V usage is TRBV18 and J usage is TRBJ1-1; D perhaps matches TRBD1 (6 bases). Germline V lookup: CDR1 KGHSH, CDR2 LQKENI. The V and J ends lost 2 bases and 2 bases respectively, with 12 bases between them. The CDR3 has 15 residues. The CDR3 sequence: CASSPATGPNTEAFF. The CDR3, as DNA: TGTGCCAGCTCACCAGCCACAGGGCCTAACACTGAAGCTTTCTTT. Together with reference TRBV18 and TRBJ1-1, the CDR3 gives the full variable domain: NAGVMQNPRHLVRRRGQEARLRCSPMKGHSHVYWYRQLPEEGLKFMVYLQKENIIDESGMPKERFSAEFPKEGPSILRIQQVVRGDSAAYFCASSPATGPNTEAFFGQGTRLTVV.

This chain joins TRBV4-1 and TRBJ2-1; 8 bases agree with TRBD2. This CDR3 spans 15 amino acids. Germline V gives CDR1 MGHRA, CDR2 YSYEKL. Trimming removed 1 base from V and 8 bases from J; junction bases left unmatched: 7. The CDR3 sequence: CASSQAGTSFDEQFF. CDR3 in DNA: TGCGCCAGCAGCCAAGCCGGGACTAGTTTTGATGAGCAGTTCTTC.

The CDR3 is CASSLGGVGEETQYF. For the CDR3, the DNA is TGTGCCAGCAGCTTAGGGGGGGTTGGGGAAGAGACCCAGTACTTC. This rearrangement joins TRBV7-7 to TRBJ2-5; tentatively, D is TRBD2 (6 bases). Trimming took 1 base from V and 3 from J, leaving 12 bases between them. Looked up from germline, CDR1 is SSHAT and CDR2 is FNYEAQ (reference sequence). The CDR3 consists of 15 residues. The complete variable domain, with remaining parts taken from reference TRBV7-7 and TRBJ2-5, reads GAGVSQSPRYKVTKRGQDVTLRCDPISSHATLYWYQQALGQGPEFLTYFNYEAQPDKSGLPSDRFSAERPEGSISTLTIQRTEQRDSAMYRCASSLGGVGEETQYFGPGTRLLVL.

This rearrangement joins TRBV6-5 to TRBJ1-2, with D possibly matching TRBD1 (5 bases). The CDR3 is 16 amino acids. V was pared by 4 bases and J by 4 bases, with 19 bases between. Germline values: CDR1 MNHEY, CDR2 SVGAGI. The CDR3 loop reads CASSSFGRVTGYGYTF. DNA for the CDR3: TGTGCCAGCAGTTCCTTTGGACGCGTTACAGGCTATGGCTACACCTTC.

CDR3 residues: CATSSGGSNQPQHF. CDR3 DNA sequence: TGTGCCACCAGTTCAGGGGGAAGCAATCAGCCCCAGCATTTT. This rearrangement joins TRBV24-1 to TRBJ1-5; the match to TRBD1 covers 7 bases. Germline V gene data show CDR1 as KGHDR and CDR2 as SFDVKD. The CDR3 has 14 amino acids. Trimming cost V 6 bases and J 1 base; bases outside gene matches: 2.

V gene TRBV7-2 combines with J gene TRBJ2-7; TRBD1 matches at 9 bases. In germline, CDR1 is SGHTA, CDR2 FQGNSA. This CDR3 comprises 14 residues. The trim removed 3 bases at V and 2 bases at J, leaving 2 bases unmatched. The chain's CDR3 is CASSFRQGAYEQYF. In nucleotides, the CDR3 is TGTGCCAGCAGCTTTAGACAGGGGGCCTACGAGCAGTACTTC.

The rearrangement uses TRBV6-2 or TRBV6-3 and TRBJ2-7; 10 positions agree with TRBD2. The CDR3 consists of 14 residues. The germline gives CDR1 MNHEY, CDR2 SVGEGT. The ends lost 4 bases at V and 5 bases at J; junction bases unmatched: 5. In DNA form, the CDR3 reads TGTGCCAGCAGTTTTAGCGGGAGGTTCGACGAGCAGTACTTC. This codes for CASSFSGRFDEQYF.

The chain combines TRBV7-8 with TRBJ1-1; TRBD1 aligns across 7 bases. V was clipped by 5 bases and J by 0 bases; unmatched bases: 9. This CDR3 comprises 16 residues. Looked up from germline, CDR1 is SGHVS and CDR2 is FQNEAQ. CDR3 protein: CASSGQVDWMNTEAFF. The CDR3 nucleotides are TGTGCCAGCAGCGGACAGGTGGACTGGATGAACACTGAAGCTTTCTTT.

Here the CDR3 reads CAINTQGPGTSVNEQFF. CDR3 in DNA: TGTGCCATCAACACACAGGGCCCCGGGACTAGCGTGAATGAGCAGTTCTTC. This chain links TRBV10-3 with TRBJ2-1; 10 nucleotides match TRBD2. Germline trimming cut 7 bases from V and 7 bases from J; bases unmatched to any gene: 16. CDR3 size: 17 residues. From germline, CDR1 is ENHRY and CDR2 SYGVKD.

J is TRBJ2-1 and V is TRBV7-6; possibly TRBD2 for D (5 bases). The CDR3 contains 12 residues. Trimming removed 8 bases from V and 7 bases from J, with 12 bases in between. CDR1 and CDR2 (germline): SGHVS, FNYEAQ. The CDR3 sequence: CASLGESNEQFF. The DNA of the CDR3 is TGTGCCAGCCTGGGAGAGTCGAATGAGCAGTTCTTC.

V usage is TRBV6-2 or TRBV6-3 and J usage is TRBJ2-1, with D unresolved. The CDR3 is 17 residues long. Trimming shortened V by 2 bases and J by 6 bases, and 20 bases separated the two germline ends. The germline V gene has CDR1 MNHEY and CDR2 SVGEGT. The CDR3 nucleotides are TGTGCCAGCAGTTACCCGCAGACCCGATACCCCATCAATGAGCAGTTCTTC. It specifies CASSYPQTRYPINEQFF.

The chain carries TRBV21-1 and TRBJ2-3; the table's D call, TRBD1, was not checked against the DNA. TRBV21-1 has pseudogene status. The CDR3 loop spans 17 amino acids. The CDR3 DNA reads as TGTGCCAGCAGCAAACCGGGACAACTAACTAGCACAGATACGCAGTATTTT. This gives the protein CASSKPGQLTSTDTQYF.

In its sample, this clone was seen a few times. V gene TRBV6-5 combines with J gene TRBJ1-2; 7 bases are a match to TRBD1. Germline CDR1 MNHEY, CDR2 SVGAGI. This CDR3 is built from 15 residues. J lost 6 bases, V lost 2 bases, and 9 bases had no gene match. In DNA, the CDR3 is TGTGCCAGCAGTTACGCTTGGGGGGACAGAAATGGCTACACCTTC. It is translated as CASSYAWGDRNGYTF.

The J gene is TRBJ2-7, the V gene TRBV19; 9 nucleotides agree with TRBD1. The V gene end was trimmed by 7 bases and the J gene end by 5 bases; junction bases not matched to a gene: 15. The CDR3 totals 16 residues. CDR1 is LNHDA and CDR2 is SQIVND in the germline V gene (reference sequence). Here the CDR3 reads CASKKSGTGWSHEQYF. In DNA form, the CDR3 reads TGTGCCAGTAAGAAGAGCGGGACAGGGTGGTCCCACGAGCAGTACTTC. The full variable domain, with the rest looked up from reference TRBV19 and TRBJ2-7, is DGGITQSPKYLFRKEGQNVTLSCEQNLNHDAMYWYRQDPGQGLRLIYYSQIVNDFQKGDIAEGYSVSREKKESFPLTVTSAQKNPTAFYLCASKKSGTGWSHEQYFGPGTRLTVT.